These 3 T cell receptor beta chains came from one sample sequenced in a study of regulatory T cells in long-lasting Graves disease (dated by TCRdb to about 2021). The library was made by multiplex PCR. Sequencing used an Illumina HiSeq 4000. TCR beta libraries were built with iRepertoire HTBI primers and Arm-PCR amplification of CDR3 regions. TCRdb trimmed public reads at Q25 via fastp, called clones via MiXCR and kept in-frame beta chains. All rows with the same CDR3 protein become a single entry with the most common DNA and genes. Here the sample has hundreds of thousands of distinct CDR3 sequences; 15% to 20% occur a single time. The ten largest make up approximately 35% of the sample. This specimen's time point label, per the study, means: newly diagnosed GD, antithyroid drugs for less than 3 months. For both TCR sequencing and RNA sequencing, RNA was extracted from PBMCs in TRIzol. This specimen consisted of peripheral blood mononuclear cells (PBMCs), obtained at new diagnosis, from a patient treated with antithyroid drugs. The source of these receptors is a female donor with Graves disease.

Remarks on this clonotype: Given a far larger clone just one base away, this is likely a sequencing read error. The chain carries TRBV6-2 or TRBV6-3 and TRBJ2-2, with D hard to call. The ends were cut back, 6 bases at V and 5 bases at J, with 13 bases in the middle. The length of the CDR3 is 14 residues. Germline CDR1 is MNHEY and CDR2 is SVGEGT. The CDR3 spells CASRSDGWTGELFF. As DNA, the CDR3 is TGTGCCAGCAGATCCGACGGTTGGACCGGGGAGCTGTTTTTT.

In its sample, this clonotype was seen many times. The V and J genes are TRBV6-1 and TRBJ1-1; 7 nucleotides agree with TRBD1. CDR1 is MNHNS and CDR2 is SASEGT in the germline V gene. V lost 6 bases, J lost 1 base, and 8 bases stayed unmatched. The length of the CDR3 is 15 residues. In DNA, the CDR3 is TGTGCCAGCAGAAACACAGGGGCCCCGAACACTGAAGCTTTCTTT. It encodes CASRNTGAPNTEAFF.

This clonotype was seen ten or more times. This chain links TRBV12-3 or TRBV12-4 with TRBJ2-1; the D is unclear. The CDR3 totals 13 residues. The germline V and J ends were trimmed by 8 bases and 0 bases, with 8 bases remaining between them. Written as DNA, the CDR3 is TGTGCCAGCGGGGAAAGCTCCTACAATGAGCAGTTCTTC. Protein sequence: CASGESSYNEQFF.